The 3 T cell receptor beta chains listed next were all sequenced from one sample in a study of blood T cells in healthy people across ages. Primers used in a second PCR of roughly 7 to 12 cycles were a sample-barcoded 5' primer and a J-beta primer mix. MiXCR was run by TCRdb on the 5' RACE reads, yielding one entry per CDR3 protein. The profile shows approximately 880,000 distinct CDR3 sequences, roughly 43% of them singletons. Sequenced input: blood. These receptor sequences come from a man aged 25 to 40 in good health.

The chain employs TRBV28 and TRBJ1-1; possibly TRBD1 for D (5 bases). The CDR3 is made up of 18 amino acids. V lost 6 bases, J lost 1 base, and 24 bases lay in between. Germline CDR1 reads MDHEN; CDR2 reads SYDVKM. The CDR3 DNA is TGTGCCAGCAGATGGGACGACAGATCCTTCTGGGGGAACACTGAAGCTTTCTTT. Its protein product is CASRWDDRSFWGNTEAFF. Variable domain in full (rest from reference TRBV28 and TRBJ1-1): DVKVTQSSRYLVKRTGEKVFLECVQDMDHENMFWYRQDPGLGLRLIYFSYDVKMKEKGDIPEGYSVSREKKERFSLILESASTNQTSMYLCASRWDDRSFWGNTEAFFGQGTRLTVV.

The chain couples TRBV18 to TRBJ1-6; unclear D gene. Germline V gene data show CDR1 as KGHSH and CDR2 as LQKENI. The CDR3 extends over 14 amino acids. The V and J ends lost 3 bases and 8 bases respectively, with 11 bases between them. In DNA, the CDR3 is TGTGCCAGCTCACCCGACGCGAGGTATTCACCCCTCCACTTT. This codes for CASSPDARYSPLHF.

The table lists this clonotype with a few counts. This chain links TRBV28 with TRBJ2-5; D is ambiguous. V lost 2 bases, J lost 4 bases, and 14 bases lay in between. From germline, CDR1 is MDHEN and CDR2 SYDVKM. This CDR3 is 15 amino acids long. The CDR3 loop is CASSLMANFGETQYF. The CDR3, as DNA: TGTGCCAGCAGTTTAATGGCAAACTTCGGAGAGACCCAGTACTTC.